These T cell receptor beta chains were read from a single sample in a study of blood T cell repertoires in COVID-19. Assay: immunoSEQ multiplex PCR; the TCRdb copy retains only in-frame clones and omits some. Of under 150,000 clones listed, 83% were seen once; the top ten hold approximately 6.3%. Sequenced: peripheral blood. Source of these receptors: a man older than 75 with active or convalescent COVID-19. Each CDR3 is given with its conserved first and last residue.

CDR3 length: 17; V gene: TRBV7-3; J gene: TRBJ2-2; CDR3 protein: CASSFPRTGIDTGELFF
CDR3 length: 14; V gene: TRBV11-2; J gene: TRBJ1-2; CDR3 protein: CASSQRQGTYGYTF
CDR3 length: 15; V gene: TRBV5-5; J gene: TRBJ2-7; CDR3 protein: CASSFLDRVVYEQYF
CDR3 length: 15; V gene: TRBV9; J gene: TRBJ1-5; CDR3 protein: CASSAGQGAYQPQHF
CDR3 length: 15; V gene: TRBV5-4; J gene: TRBJ2-7; CDR3 protein: CASSSPTGAAYEQYF
CDR3 length: 15; V gene: TRBV4-3; J gene: TRBJ2-3; CDR3 protein: CASSQDGQGTDTQYF
CDR3 length: 14; V gene: TRBV6-4; J gene: TRBJ2-1; CDR3 protein: CASSDSTGAHEQFF
CDR3 length: 15; V gene: TRBV28; J gene: TRBJ1-4; CDR3 protein: CASRITGADSEKLFF
CDR3 length: 15; V gene: TRBV6-5; J gene: TRBJ1-2; CDR3 protein: CASSSTGSLNHGYTF
CDR3 length: 13; V gene: TRBV12-3/TRBV12-4; J gene: TRBJ1-2; CDR3 protein: CASNRDSDYGYTF
CDR3 length: 15; V gene: TRBV5-5; J gene: TRBJ2-7; CDR3 protein: CASSQSGTGGHEQYF
CDR3 length: 14; V gene: TRBV7-3; J gene: TRBJ1-3; CDR3 protein: CASSLTAAGNTIYF